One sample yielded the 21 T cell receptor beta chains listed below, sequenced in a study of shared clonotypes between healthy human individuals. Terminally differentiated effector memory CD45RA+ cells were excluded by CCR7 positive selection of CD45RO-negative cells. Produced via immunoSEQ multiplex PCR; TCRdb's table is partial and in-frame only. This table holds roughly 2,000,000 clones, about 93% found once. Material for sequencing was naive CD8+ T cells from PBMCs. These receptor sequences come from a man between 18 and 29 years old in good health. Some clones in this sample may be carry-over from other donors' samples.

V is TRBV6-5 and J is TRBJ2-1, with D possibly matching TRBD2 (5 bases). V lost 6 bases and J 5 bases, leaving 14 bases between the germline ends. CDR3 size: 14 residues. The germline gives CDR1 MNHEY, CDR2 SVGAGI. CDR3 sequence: CASSLIGADNEQFF. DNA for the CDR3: TGTGCCAGCAGCCTTATTGGAGCGGACAATGAGCAGTTCTTC.

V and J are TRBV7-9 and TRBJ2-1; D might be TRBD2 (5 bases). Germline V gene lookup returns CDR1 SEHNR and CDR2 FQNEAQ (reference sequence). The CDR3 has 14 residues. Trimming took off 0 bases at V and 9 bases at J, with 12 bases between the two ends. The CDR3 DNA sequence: TGTGCCAGCAGCTTAGCTTCACTAGATGGTGAGCAGTTCTTC. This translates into CASSLASLDGEQFF.

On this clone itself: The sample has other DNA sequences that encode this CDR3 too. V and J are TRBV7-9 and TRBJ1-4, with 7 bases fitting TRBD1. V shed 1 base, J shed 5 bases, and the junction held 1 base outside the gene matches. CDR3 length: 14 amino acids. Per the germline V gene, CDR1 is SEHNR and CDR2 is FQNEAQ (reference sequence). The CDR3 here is CASSLGDSNEKLFF. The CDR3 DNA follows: TGTGCCAGCAGCTTAGGGGACAGCAATGAAAAACTGTTTTTT.

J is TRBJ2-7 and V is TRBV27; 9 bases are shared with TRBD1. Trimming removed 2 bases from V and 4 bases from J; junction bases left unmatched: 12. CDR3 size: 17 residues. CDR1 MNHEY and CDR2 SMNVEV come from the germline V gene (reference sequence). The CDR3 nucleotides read TGTGCCAGCAGTTTACTCCCCCCTGCGACAGGGGGTTACGAGCAGTACTTC. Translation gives CASSLLPPATGGYEQYF.

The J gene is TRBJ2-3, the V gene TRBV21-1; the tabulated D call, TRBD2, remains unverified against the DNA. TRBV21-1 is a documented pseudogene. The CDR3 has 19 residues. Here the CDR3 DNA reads TGTGCCAGCAGCAAAAGGCTAGCGGGAGTACATTTCGGCCCAGATACGCAGTATTTT. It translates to CASSKRLAGVHFGPDTQYF.

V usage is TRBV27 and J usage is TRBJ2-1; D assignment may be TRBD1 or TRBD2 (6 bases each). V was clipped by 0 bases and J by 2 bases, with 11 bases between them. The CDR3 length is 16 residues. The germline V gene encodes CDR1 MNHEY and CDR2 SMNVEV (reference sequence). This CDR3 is CASSLSLGGPYNEQFF. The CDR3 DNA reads TGTGCCAGCAGTTTATCGTTGGGGGGCCCCTACAATGAGCAGTTCTTC.

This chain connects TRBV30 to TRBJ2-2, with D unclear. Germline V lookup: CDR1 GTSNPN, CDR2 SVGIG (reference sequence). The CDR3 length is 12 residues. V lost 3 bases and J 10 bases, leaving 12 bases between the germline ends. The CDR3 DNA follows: TGTGCCTGGAGCCTCGACTCGCTGGAGCTGTTTTTT. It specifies CAWSLDSLELFF.

CDR3 DNA: TGTGCCAGCAGGGGGGCCTTCGAAGCTTTCTTT. The encoded protein is CASRGAFEAFF. The chain joins TRBV11-2 to TRBJ1-1, with a tentative D call TRBD1 (6 bases). Trimming pared 6 bases from V and 8 bases from J, leaving 10 bases between. The CDR3 runs 11 residues. The germline CDR1 and CDR2 sequences are SGHAT and FQNNGV.

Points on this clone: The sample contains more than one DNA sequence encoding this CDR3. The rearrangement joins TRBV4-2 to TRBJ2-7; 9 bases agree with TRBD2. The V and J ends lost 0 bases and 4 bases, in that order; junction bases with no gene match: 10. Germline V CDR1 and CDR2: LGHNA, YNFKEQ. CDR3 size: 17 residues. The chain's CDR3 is CASSQESGLAGDYEQYF. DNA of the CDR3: TGTGCCAGCAGCCAAGAGTCCGGGTTAGCGGGAGATTACGAGCAGTACTTC.

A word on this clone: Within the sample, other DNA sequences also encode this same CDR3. The CDR3 DNA is TGTGCCAGCAGTTTAAGGGGAGCCAAAAACATTCAGTACTTC. Residues: CASSLRGAKNIQYF. V gene TRBV27 combines with J gene TRBJ2-4, with D perhaps TRBD1 (5 bases). In germline, CDR1 is MNHEY, CDR2 SMNVEV (reference sequence). This CDR3 is built from 14 residues. Trimming left V 2 bases short and J 0 bases short, with 5 bases between.

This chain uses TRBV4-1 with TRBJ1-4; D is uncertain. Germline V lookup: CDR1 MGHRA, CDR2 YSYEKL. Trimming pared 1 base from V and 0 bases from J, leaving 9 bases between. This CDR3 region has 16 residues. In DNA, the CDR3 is TGCGCCAGCAGCCAAGGTCCCCATCCAACTAATGAAAAACTGTTTTTT. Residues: CASSQGPHPTNEKLFF.

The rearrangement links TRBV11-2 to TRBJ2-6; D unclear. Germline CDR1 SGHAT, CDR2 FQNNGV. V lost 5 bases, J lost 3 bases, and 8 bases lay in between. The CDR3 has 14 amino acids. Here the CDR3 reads CASSPLSGANVLTF. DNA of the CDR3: TGTGCCAGCAGCCCCCTTAGTGGGGCCAACGTCCTGACTTTC. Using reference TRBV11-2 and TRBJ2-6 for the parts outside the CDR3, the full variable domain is EAGVAQSPRYKIIEKRQSVAFWCNPISGHATLYWYQQILGQGPKLLIQFQNNGVVDDSQLPKDRFSAERLKGVDSTLKIQPAKLEDSAVYLCASSPLSGANVLTFGAGSRLTVL.

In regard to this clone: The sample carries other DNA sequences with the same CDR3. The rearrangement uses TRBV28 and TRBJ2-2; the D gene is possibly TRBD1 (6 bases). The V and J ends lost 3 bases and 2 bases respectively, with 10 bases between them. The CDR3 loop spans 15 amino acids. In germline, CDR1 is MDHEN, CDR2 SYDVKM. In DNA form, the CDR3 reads TGTGCCAGCAGTTTCGGACAGACAAACACCGGGGAGCTGTTTTTT. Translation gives CASSFGQTNTGELFF.

CDR3 in DNA: TGTGCCAGCAGTTGGGGGAGTGGGAACATTCAGTACTTC. Its translation is CASSWGSGNIQYF. The chain carries TRBV27 and TRBJ2-4, with D perhaps given as TRBD1 or TRBD2 (5 bases each). V was cut by 4 bases and J by 7 bases, with 11 bases left in between. The germline CDR1 and CDR2 sequences are MNHEY and SMNVEV (reference sequence). This CDR3 region has 13 residues.

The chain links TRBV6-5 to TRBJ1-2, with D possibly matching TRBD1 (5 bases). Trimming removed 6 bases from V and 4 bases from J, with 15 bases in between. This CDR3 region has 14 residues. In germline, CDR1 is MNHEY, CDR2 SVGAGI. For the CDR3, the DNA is TGTGCCAGCAGCCAAAGCGGCAGGGCCTATGGCTACACCTTC. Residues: CASSQSGRAYGYTF.

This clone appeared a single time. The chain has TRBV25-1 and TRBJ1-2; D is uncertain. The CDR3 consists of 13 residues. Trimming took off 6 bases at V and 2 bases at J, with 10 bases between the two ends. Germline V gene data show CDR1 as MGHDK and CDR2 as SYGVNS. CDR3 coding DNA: TGTGCCAGCAGAGACGGATCAAACTATGGCTACACCTTC. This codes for CASRDGSNYGYTF.

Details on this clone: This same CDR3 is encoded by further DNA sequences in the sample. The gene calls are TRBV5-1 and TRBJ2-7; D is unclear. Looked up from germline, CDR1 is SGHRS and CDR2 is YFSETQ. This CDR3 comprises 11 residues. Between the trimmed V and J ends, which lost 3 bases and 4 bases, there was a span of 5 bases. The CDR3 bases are TGCGCCAGCAGCTCCCAATACGAGCAGTACTTC. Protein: CASSSQYEQYF.

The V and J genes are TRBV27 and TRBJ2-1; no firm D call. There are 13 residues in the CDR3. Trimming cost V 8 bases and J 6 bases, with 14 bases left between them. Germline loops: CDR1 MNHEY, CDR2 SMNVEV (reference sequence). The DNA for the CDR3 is TGTGCCAGCGGCCCTCTACGCAGCAATGAGCAGTTCTTC. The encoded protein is CASGPLRSNEQFF.

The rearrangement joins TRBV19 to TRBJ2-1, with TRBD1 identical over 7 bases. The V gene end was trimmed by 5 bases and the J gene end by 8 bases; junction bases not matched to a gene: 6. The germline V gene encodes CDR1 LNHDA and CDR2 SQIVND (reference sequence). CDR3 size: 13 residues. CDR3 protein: CASSDRVGDEQFF. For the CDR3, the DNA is TGTGCCAGTAGTGACAGGGTGGGCGATGAGCAGTTCTTC.

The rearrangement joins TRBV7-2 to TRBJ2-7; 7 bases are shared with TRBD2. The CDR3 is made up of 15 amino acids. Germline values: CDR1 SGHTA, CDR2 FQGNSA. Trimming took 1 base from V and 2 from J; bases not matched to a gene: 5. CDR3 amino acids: CASSLVAGSTYEQYF. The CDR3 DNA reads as TGTGCCAGCAGCTTAGTAGCGGGTTCGACCTACGAGCAGTACTTC.

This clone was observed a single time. CDR3 bases: TGTGCCAGCAGCTGGAAGACCTTAGCGAATGAGCAGTTCTTC. It codes for CASSWKTLANEQFF. The chain uses TRBV5-5 and TRBJ2-1; D is perhaps TRBD2 (5 bases). The CDR3 spans 14 residues. V dropped 3 bases and J dropped 7 bases, with 14 bases sitting between them. CDR1 and CDR2 (germline): SGHKS, YYEKEE (reference sequence).